This TCR beta chain came from a study of T cells after yellow fever vaccination. General study points: Overall, a small share of clonotypes was seen in both CD4 and CD8 compartments.

This CDR3 is 14 amino acids long. V was clipped by 1 base and J by 7 bases, with 13 bases between them. This clonotype was detected only a few times. The antigen is undetermined. Conversion of TCR transcripts into cDNA relied on 5'RACE template switching, which added a universal primer site and UMIs. MiXCR, applied by TCRdb to the 5' RACE reads, yields one record per CDR3 protein. The sample lists some 400,000 distinct CDR3 sequences; under 7.5% were seen once. The sequencing used PBMCs, collected 5 days after the yellow fever booster vaccination. The TCR was taken from a young man who received the YFV17D yellow fever vaccine. The gene calls are TRBV12-3 or TRBV12-4 and TRBJ1-2; TRBD1 might be the D (6 bases). The CDR3 DNA follows: TGTGCCAGCAGTTTAGAGGGGGGCTGGTCTGGCTACACCTTC. This codes for CASSLEGGWSGYTF.